Following are 5 T cell receptor beta chains from one sample sequenced in a study of T cell responses to AZD1222 COVID-19 vaccine. Only in-frame clones appear in the TCRdb table, and some are missing; sequencing was by immunoSEQ multiplex PCR. This sample carries about 120,000 clones, roughly 92% of them seen once, and the ten largest clones take 7.8%. Sample: peripheral blood, taken on day 0 of AZD1222 vaccination. Receptors originate from an adult in good health.

The chain couples TRBV19 to TRBJ1-4, with unresolved D. CDR1 is LNHDA and CDR2 is SQIVND in the germline V gene (reference sequence). V shed 6 bases and J shed 4 bases, with 6 bases lying between them. The CDR3 length is 12 residues. CDR3 amino acids: CASSGGNEKLFF. Here the CDR3 DNA reads TGTGCCAGTAGCGGAGGTAATGAAAAACTGTTTTTT.

The J gene is TRBJ2-7, the V gene TRBV10-3, with no clear D. Germline CDR1 ENHRY, CDR2 SYGVKD. CDR3 length: 15 amino acids. Trimming cost V 3 bases and J 4 bases, with 16 bases left between them. The CDR3 DNA is TGTGCCATCAGTGACTCCCGGACGGTTGAATACGAGCAGTACTTC. This sequence encodes CAISDSRTVEYEQYF.

The chain links TRBV19 to TRBJ2-7; the D is unclear. V lost 2 bases to trimming and J lost 7 bases, with 9 bases between them. The germline gives CDR1 LNHDA, CDR2 SQIVND (reference sequence). The CDR3 is 12 amino acids. CDR3 coding DNA: TGTGCCAGTAGTATAAGGCCTGGTGAGCAGTACTTC. Amino acid sequence: CASSIRPGEQYF.

V usage is TRBV6-5 and J usage is TRBJ1-2; D ambiguous. Germline loops: CDR1 MNHEY, CDR2 SVGAGI. With 7 bases removed from V and 8 bases from J, the gap between germline ends came to 11 bases. The CDR3 loop spans 11 amino acids. The CDR3 here is CASTNGRGYTF. In DNA form, the CDR3 reads TGTGCCAGCACCAACGGGAGGGGCTACACCTTC.

CDR3 sequence: CASTQRMGAPTEAFF. For the CDR3, the DNA is TGTGCCAGCACCCAACGGATGGGGGCTCCGACTGAAGCTTTCTTT. The chain carries TRBV28 and TRBJ1-1, with a possible D match to TRBD1 (6 bases). CDR1 is MDHEN, CDR2 SYDVKM, per germline. V was shortened by 7 bases and J by 5 bases, with 20 bases between the two germline ends. This CDR3 has 15 residues.